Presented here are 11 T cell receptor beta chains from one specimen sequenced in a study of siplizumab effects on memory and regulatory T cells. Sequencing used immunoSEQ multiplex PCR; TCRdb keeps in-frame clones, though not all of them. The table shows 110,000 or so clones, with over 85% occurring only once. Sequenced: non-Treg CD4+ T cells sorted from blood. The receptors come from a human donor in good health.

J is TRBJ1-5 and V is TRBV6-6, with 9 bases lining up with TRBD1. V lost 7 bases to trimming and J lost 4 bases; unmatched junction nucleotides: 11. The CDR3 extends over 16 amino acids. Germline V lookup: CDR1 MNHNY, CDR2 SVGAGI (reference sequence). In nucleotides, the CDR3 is TGTGCCAGCAACGACCTCGGACAGGGGATTAATCAGCCCCAGCATTTT. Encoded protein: CASNDLGQGINQPQHF.

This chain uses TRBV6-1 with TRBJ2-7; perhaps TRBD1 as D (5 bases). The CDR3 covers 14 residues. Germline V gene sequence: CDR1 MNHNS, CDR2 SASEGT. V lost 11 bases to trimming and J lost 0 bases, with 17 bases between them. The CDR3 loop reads CAGAPRQPSYEQYF. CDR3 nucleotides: TGTGCCGGGGCGCCGCGTCAGCCCTCCTACGAGCAGTACTTC.

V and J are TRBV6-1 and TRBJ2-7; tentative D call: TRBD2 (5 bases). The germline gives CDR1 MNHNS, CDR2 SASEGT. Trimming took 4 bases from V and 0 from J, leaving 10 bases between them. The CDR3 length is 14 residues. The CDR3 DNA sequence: TGTGCCAGCAGTGCCTATAGCGCCTCCTACGAGCAGTACTTC. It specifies CASSAYSASYEQYF.

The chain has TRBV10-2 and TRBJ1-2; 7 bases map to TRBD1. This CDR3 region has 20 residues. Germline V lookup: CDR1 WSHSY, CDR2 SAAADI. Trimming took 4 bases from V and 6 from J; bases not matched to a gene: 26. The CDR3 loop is CASSGPRSGQVPLGTDGYTF. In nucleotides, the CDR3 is TGCGCCAGCAGTGGTCCCCGATCAGGGCAGGTCCCATTGGGGACAGATGGCTACACCTTC.

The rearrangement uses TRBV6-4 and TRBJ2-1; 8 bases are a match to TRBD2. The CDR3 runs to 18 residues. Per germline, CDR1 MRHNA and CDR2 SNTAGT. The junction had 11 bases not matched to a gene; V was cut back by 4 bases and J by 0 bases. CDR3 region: CASSAGGGTQSSYNEQFF. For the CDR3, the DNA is TGTGCCAGCAGTGCCGGGGGGGGAACTCAAAGCTCCTACAATGAGCAGTTCTTC.

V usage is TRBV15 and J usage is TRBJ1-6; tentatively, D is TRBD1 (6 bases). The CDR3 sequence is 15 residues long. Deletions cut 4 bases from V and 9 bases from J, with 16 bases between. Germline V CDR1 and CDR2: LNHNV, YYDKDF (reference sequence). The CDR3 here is CATSTAWQTGSPLHF. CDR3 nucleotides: TGTGCCACCAGCACGGCTTGGCAGACAGGTTCACCCCTCCACTTT.

This chain's CDR3 is CASSFMPGGIGETQYF. For the CDR3, the DNA is TGTGCCAGCAGCTTCATGCCGGGAGGAATCGGCGAGACCCAGTACTTC. The V gene is TRBV7-2, the J gene TRBJ2-5, with TRBD2 identical over 7 bases. This CDR3 is built from 16 residues. Germline CDR1 reads SGHTA; CDR2 reads FQGNSA. With 3 bases clipped from V and 5 bases from J, the junction kept 12 bases outside the gene matches.

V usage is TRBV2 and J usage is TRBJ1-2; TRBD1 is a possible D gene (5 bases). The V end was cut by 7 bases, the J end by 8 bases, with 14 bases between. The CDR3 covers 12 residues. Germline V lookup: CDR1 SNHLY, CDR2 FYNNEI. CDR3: CASMGRGGGYTF. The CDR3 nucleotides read TGTGCCAGCATGGGGAGGGGAGGGGGCTACACCTTC.

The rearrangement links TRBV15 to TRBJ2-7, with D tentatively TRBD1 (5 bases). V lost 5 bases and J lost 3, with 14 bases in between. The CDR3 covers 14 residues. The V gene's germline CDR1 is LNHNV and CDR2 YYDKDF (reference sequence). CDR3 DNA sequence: TGTGCCACCAGCTCCCGGACAAAACGCTACGAGCAGTACTTC. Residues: CATSSRTKRYEQYF.

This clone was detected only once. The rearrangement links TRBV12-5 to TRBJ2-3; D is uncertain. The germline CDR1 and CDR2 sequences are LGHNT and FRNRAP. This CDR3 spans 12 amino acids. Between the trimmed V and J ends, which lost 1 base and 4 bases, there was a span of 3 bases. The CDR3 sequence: CASGLAPDTQYF. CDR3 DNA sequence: TGTGCTAGTGGTTTGGCTCCAGATACGCAGTATTTT.

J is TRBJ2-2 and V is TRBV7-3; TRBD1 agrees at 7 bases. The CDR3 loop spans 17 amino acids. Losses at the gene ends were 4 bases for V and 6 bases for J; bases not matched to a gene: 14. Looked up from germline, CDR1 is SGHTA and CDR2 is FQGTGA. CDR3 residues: CASSSASWTGRAGELFF. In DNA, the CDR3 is TGTGCCAGCAGCTCAGCATCGTGGACAGGCAGGGCCGGGGAGCTGTTTTTT.